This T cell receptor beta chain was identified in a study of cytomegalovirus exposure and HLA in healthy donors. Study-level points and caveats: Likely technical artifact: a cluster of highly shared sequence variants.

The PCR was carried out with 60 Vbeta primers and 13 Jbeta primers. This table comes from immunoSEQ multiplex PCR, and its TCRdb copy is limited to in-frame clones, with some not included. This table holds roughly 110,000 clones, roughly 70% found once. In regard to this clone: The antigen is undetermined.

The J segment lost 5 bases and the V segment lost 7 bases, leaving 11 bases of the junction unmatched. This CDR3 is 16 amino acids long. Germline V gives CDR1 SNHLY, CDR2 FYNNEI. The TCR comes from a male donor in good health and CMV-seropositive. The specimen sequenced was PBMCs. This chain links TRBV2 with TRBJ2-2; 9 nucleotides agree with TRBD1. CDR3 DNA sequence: TGTGCCAGCATGTTCAGTCCCGGGACAGGGACCGGGGAGCTGTTTTTT. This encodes CASMFSPGTGTGELFF. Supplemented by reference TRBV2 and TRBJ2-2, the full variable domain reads EPEVTQTPSHQVTQMGQEVILRCVPISNHLYFYWYRQILGQKVEFLVSFYNNEISEKSEIFDDQFSVERPDGSNFTLKIRSTKLEDSAMYFCASMFSPGTGTGELFFGEGSRLTVL.